Included here is one T cell receptor beta chain sequence, with context. Its antigen remains unidentified. The table came from immunoSEQ multiplex PCR; TCRdb's copy has only in-frame clones and leaves some out. The table has over 120,000 clones, 80% to 95% seen once; the top ten hold around 1.5%. Per the germline V gene, CDR1 is SGDLS and CDR2 is YYNGEE. The CDR3 is made up of 18 amino acids. V lost 0 bases to trimming and J lost 5 bases; unmatched junction nucleotides: 11. This specimen belongs to a study of T cell responses to AZD1222 COVID-19 vaccine. Broader study findings: A mostly white British donor set with more females was recruited, and clonal diversity was possibly underestimated.

Sequenced material: peripheral blood, taken on day 0 of AZD1222 vaccination. The chain couples TRBV9 to TRBJ2-3; 11 bases are a match to TRBD2. The TCR comes from an adult in good health. CDR3 bases: TGTGCCAGCAGCGTAGCTGGTTTAGCGGGAGGGTTCGGAGATACGCAGTATTTT. It is translated as CASSVAGLAGGFGDTQYF.